This T cell receptor (beta chain) was recorded in a study of metastatic and nonmetastatic thyroid tumors. Whole-study context: Across blood and tumor or nodule tissue, repertoires from malignant and benign thyroid patients were compared with one another.

V lost 5 bases and J lost 6, with 14 bases in between. This CDR3 region has 13 residues. TCRdb called clones again from the PCR reads with MiXCR. Of about 33,000 clones in the sample, 15% to 20% are singletons; the top ten hold over 4%. This clone was observed a handful of times. The entire patient cohort was treatment-naive prior to thyroid surgery. Sequenced material: blood. The sequence was collected from a female donor with papillary thyroid cancer or a benign thyroid nodule (not recorded which). Some clones in this sample may be carry-over from other donors' samples. The chain carries TRBV12-3 or TRBV12-4 and TRBJ2-7, with D unclear. In nucleotides, the CDR3 is TGTGCCAGCAGTACCAACGGTCCGTTCGAGCAGTACTTC. Its protein product is CASSTNGPFEQYF.